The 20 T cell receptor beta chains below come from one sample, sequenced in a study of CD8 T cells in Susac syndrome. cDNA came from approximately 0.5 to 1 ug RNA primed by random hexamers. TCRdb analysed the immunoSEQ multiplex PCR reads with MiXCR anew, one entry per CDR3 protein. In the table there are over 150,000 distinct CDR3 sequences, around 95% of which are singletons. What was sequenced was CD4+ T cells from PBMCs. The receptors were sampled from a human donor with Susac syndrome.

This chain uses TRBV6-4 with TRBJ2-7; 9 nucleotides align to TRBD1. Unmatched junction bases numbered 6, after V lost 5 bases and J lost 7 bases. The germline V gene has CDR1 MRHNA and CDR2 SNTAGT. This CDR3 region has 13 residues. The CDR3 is CASSKTGTGEQYF. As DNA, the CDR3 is TGTGCCAGCAGTAAGACCGGGACAGGGGAGCAGTACTTC.

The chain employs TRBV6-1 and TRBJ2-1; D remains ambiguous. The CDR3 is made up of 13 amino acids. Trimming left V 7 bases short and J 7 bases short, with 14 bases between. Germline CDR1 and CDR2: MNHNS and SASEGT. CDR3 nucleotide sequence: TGTGCCAGCACGGAATTGGTGATGAATGAGCAGTTCTTC. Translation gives CASTELVMNEQFF.

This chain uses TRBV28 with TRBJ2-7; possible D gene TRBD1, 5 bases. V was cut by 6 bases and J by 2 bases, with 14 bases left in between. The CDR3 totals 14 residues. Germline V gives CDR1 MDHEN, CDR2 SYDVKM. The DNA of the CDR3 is TGTGCCAGCAGCTCCGGTCAGGGCACCTACGAGCAGTACGTC. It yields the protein CASSSGQGTYEQYV.

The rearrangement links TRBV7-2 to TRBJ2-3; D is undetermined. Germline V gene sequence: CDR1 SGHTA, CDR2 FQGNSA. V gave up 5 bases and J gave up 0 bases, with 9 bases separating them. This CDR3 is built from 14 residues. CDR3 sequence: CASSTYLSTDTQYF. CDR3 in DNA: TGTGCCAGCAGCACCTATTTGAGCACAGATACGCAGTATTTT.

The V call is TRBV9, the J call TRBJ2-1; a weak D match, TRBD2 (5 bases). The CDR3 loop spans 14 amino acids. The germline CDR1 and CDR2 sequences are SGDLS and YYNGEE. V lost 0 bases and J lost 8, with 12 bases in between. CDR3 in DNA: TGTGCCAGCAGCGTAGTCGGAGGCTCGGATGAGCAGTTCTTC. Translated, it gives CASSVVGGSDEQFF.

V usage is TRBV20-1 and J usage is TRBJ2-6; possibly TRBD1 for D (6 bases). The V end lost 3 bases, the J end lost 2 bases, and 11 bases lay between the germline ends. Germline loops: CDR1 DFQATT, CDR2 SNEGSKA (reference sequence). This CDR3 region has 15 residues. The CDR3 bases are TGCAGTGCTAGGCTACAGGGAGCTGGGGCCAACGTCCTGACTTTC. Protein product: CSARLQGAGANVLTF.

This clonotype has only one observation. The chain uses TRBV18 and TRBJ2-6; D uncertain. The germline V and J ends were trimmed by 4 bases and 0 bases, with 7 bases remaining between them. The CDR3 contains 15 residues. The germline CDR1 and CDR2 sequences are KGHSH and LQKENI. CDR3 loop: CASSLLLSGANVLTF. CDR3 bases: TGTGCCAGCTCACTCCTACTCTCTGGGGCCAACGTCCTGACTTTC. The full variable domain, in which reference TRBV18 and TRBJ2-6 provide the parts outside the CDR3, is NAGVMQNPRHLVRRRGQEARLRCSPMKGHSHVYWYRQLPEEGLKFMVYLQKENIIDESGMPKERFSAEFPKEGPSILRIQQVVRGDSAAYFCASSLLLSGANVLTFGAGSRLTVL.

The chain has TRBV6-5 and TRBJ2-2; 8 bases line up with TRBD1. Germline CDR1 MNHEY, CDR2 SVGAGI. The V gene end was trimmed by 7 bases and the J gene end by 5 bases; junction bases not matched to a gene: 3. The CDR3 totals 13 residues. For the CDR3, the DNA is TGTGCCAGCACCAGGGGGCCGACCGGGGAGCTGTTTTTT. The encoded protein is CASTRGPTGELFF.

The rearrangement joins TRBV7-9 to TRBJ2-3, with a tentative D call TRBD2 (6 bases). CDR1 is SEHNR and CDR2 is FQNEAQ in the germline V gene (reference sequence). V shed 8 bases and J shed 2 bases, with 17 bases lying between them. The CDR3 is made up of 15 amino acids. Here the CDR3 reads CASVRDSGNTDTQYF. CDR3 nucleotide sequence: TGTGCCAGCGTTCGTGATAGCGGAAACACAGATACGCAGTATTTT.

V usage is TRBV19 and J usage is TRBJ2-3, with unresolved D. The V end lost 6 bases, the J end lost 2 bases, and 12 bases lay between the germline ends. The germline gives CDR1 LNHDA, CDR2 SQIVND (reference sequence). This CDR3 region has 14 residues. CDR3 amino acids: CASRDNLNTDTQYF. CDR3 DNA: TGTGCCAGTAGAGACAACCTAAACACAGATACGCAGTATTTT.

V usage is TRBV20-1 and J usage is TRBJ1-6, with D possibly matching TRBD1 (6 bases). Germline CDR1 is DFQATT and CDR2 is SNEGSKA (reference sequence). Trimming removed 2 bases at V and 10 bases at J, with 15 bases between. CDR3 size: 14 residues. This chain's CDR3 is CSARRTAGRSPLHF. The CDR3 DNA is TGCAGTGCTAGACGGACAGCAGGGAGATCACCCCTCCACTTT.

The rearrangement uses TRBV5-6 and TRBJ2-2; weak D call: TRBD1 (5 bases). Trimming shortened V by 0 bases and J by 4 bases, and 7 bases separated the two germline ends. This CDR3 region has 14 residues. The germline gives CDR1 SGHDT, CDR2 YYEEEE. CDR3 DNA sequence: TGTGCCAGCAGCTTGGTGGGGCCCACCGGGGAGCTGTTTTTT. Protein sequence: CASSLVGPTGELFF.

The CDR3 coding sequence is TGCAGTGCTACTTCTACTAGCGGGAGGGACAATGAGCAGTTCTTC. This translates into CSATSTSGRDNEQFF. The chain carries TRBV20-1 and TRBJ2-1, with 13 bases that match TRBD2. The CDR3 totals 15 residues. V lost 4 bases, J lost 5 bases, and 5 bases stayed unmatched. Germline V gene lookup returns CDR1 DFQATT and CDR2 SNEGSKA (reference sequence).

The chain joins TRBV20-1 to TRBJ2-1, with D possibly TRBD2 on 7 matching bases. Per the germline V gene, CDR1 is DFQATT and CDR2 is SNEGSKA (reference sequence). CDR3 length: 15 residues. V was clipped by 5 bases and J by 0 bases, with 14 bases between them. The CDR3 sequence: CSAPKGGSSYNEQFF. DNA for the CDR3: TGCAGTGCTCCAAAGGGGGGGAGCTCCTACAATGAGCAGTTCTTC.

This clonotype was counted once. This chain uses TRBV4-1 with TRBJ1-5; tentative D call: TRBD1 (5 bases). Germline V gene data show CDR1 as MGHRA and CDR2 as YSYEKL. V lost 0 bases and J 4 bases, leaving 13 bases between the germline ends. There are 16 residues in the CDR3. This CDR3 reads CASSQERAGFNQPQHF. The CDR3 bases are TGCGCCAGCAGCCAAGAAAGGGCAGGGTTTAATCAGCCCCAGCATTTT.

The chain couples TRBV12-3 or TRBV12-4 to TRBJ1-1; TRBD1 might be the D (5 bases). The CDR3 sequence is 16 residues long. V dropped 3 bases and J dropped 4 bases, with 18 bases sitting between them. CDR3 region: CASSLDRGKEGTEAFF. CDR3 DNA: TGTGCCAGCAGTTTGGACCGGGGGAAGGAAGGCACTGAAGCTTTCTTT.

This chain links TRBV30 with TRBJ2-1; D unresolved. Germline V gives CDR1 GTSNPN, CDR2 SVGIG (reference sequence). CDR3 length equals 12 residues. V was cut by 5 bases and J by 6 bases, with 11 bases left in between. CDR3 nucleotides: TGTGCCTGGGCCAGCGTTCTCAATGAGCAGTTCTTC. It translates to CAWASVLNEQFF.

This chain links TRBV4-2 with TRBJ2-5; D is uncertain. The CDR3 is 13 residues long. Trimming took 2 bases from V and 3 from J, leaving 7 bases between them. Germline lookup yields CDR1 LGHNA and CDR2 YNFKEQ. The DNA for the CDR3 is TGTGCCAGCAGCCAAACCTGGGAAGAGACCCAGTACTTC. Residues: CASSQTWEETQYF.

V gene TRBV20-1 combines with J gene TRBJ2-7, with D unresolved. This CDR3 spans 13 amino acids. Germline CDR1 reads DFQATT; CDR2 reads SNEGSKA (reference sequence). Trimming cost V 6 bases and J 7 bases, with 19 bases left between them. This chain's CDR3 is CSAPEFTAREQYF. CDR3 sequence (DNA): TGCAGTGCCCCGGAATTTACGGCGAGGGAGCAGTACTTC.

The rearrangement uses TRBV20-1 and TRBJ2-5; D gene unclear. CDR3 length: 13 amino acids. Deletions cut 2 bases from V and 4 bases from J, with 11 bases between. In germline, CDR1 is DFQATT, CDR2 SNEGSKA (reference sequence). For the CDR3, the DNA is TGCAGTGCTAGACCCGGGTCGGGAGAGACCCAGTACTTC. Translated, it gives CSARPGSGETQYF.